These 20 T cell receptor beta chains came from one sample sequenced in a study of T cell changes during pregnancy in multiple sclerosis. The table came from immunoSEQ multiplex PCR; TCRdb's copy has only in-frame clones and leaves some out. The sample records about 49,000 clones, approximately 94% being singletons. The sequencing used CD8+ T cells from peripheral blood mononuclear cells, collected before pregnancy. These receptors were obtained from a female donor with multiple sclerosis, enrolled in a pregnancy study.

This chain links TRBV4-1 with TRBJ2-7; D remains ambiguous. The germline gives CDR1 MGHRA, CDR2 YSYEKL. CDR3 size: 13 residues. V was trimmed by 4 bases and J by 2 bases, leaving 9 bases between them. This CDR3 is CASSPSPAYEQYF. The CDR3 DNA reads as TGCGCCAGCAGCCCTTCCCCGGCCTACGAGCAGTACTTC.

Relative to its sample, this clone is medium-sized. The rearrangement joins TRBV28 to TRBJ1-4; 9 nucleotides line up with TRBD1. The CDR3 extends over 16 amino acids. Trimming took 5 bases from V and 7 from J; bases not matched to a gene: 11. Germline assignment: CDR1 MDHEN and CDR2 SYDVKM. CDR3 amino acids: CASSNLRDRVSEKLFF. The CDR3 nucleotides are TGTGCCAGCAGTAACCTGCGGGACAGGGTATCTGAAAAACTGTTTTTT.

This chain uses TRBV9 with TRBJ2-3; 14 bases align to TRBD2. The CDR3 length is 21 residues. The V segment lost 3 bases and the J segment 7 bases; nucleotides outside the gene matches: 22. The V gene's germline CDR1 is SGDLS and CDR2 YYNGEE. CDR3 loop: CASSAHRGWEGLAGGIHTQYF. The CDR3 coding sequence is TGTGCCAGCAGCGCCCACAGGGGTTGGGAAGGACTAGCGGGGGGAATTCATACGCAGTATTTT.

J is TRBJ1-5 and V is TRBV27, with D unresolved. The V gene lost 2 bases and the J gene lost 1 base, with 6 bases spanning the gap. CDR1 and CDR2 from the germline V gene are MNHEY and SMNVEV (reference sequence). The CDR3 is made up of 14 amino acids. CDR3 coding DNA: TGTGCCAGCAGTTTAGGAGGGAGCAATCAGCCCCAGCATTTT. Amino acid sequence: CASSLGGSNQPQHF.

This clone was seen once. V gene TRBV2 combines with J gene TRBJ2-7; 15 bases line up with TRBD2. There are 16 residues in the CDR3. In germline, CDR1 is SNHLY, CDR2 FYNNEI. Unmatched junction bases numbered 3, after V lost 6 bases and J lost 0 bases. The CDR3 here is CASRGTSGRSSYEQYF. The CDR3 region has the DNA TGTGCCAGCAGAGGGACTAGCGGGAGGAGCTCCTACGAGCAGTACTTC. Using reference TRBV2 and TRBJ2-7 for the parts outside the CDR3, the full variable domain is EPEVTQTPSHQVTQMGQEVILRCVPISNHLYFYWYRQILGQKVEFLVSFYNNEISEKSEIFDDQFSVERPDGSNFTLKIRSTKLEDSAMYFCASRGTSGRSSYEQYFGPGTRLTVT.

The CDR3 region has the DNA TGTGCCAGCAGCCCCGAGGGGGGGGCGCTCGGCTATGGCTACACCTTC. Its protein is CASSPEGGALGYGYTF. The chain combines TRBV11-2 with TRBJ1-2, with D tentatively TRBD1 (6 bases). CDR1 is SGHAT, CDR2 FQNNGV, per germline. The CDR3 totals 16 residues. The germline V and J ends were trimmed by 5 bases and 4 bases, with 20 bases remaining between them. Drawing the rest from reference TRBV11-2 and TRBJ1-2, the complete variable domain is EAGVAQSPRYKIIEKRQSVAFWCNPISGHATLYWYQQILGQGPKLLIQFQNNGVVDDSQLPKDRFSAERLKGVDSTLKIQPAKLEDSAVYLCASSPEGGALGYGYTFGSGTRLTVV.

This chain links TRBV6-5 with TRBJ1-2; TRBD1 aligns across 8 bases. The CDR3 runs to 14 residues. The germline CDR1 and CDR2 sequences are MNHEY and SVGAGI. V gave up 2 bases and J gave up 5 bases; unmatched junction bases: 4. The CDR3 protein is CASSYGQGAYGYTF. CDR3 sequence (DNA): TGTGCCAGCAGTTACGGGCAGGGGGCGTATGGCTACACCTTC.

The CDR3 sequence is CASSLPKQASAKNIQYF. CDR3 sequence (DNA): TGTGCCAGCAGTTTACCTAAACAGGCCTCGGCCAAAAACATTCAGTACTTC. V and J are TRBV27 and TRBJ2-4, with D tentatively TRBD1 (5 bases). The CDR3 has 17 amino acids. Between the trimmed V and J ends, which lost 2 bases and 1 base, there was a span of 15 bases. Germline V gives CDR1 MNHEY, CDR2 SMNVEV (reference sequence).

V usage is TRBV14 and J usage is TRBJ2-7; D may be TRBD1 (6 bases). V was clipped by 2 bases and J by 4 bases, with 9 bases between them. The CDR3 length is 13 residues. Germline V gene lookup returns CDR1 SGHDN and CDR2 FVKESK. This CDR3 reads CASSQWTAYEQYF. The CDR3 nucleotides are TGTGCCAGCAGCCAATGGACAGCGTACGAGCAGTACTTC.

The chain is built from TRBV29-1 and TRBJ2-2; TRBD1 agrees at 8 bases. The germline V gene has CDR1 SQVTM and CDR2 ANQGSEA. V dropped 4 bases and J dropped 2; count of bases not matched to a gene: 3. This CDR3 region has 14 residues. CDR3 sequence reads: CSVGTGPNTGELFF. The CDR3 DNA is TGCAGCGTTGGGACAGGGCCAAACACCGGGGAGCTGTTTTTT.

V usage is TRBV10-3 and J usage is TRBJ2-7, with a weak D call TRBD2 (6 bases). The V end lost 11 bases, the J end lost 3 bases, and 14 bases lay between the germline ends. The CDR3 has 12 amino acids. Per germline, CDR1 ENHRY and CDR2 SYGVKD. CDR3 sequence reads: CAAGSGNYEQYF. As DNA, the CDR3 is TGTGCCGCCGGGAGCGGAAACTACGAGCAGTACTTC.

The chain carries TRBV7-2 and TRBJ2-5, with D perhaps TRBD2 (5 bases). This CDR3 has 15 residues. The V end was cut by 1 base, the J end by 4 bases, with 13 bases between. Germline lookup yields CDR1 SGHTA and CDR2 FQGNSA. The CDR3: CASSLESAGLETQYF. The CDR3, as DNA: TGTGCCAGCAGCTTAGAGTCCGCGGGTCTAGAGACCCAGTACTTC.

CDR3 sequence reads: CASSLGEEQYF. The DNA of the CDR3 is TGTGCCAGCAGCTTAGGTGAGGAGCAGTACTTC. The chain uses TRBV7-6 and TRBJ2-7; D unresolved. Trimming took off 1 base at V and 7 bases at J, with 5 bases between the two ends. The CDR3 extends over 11 amino acids. Germline assignment: CDR1 SGHVS and CDR2 FNYEAQ.

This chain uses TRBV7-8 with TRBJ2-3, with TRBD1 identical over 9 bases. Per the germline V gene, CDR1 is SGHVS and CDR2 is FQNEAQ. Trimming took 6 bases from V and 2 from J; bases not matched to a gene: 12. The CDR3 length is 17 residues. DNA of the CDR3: TGTGCCAGCAGACAAACCCGGACAGGGGCTTCCACAGATACGCAGTATTTT. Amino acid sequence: CASRQTRTGASTDTQYF.

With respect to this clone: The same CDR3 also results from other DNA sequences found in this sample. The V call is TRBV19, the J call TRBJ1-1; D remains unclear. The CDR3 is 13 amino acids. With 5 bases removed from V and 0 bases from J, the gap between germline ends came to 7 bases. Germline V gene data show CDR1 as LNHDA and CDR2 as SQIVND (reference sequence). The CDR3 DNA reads TGTGCCAGTAGTTTAACGGTGAACACTGAAGCTTTCTTT. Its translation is CASSLTVNTEAFF.

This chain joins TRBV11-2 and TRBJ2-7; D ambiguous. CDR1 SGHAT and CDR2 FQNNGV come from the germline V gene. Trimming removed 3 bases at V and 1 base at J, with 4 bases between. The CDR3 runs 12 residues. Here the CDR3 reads CASSFNSYEQYF. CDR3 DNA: TGTGCCAGCAGCTTTAATTCCTACGAGCAGTACTTC.

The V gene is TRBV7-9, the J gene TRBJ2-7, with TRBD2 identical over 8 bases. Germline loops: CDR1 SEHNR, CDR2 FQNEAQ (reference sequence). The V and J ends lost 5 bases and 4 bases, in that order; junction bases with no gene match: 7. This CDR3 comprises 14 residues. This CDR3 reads CASSPTSGEYEQYF. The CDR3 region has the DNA TGTGCCAGCAGCCCTACTAGCGGAGAGTACGAGCAGTACTTC.

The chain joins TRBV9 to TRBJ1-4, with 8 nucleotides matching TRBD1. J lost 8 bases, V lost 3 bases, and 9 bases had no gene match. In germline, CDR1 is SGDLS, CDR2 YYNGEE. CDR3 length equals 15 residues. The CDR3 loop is CASSATQGAREKLFF. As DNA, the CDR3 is TGTGCCAGCAGCGCTACTCAGGGGGCTAGGGAAAAACTGTTTTTT.

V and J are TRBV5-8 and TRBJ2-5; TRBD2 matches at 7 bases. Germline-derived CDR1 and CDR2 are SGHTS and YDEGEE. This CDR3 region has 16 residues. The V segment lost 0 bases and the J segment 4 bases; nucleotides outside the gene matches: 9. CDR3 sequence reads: CASSLAGLAVGETQYF. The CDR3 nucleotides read TGTGCCAGCAGCTTGGCTGGGCTAGCGGTAGGAGAGACCCAGTACTTC.

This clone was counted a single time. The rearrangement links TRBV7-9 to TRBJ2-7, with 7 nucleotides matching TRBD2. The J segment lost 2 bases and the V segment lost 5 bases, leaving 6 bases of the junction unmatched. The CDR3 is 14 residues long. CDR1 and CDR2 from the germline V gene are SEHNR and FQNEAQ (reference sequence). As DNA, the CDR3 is TGTGCCAGCAGCAAGCGGGGACGGCCCTACGAGCAGTACTTC. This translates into CASSKRGRPYEQYF.